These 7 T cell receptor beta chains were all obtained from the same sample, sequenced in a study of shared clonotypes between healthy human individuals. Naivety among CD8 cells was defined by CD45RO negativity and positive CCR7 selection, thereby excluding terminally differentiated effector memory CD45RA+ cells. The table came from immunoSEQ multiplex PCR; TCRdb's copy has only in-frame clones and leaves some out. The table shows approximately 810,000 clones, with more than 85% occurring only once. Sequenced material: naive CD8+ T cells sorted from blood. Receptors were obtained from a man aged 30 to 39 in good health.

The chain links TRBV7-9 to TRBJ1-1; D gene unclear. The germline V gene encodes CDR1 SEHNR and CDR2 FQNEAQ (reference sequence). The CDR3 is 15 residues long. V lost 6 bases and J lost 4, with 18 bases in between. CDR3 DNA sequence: TGTGCCAGCAGTCCTGTGGCCGGGCGAGTCACTGAAGCTTTCTTT. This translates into CASSPVAGRVTEAFF.

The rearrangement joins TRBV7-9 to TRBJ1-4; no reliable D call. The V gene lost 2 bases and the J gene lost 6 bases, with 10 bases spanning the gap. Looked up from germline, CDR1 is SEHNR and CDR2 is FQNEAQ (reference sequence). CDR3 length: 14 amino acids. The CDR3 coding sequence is TGTGCCAGCAGCTTAAGTTCATTGGATGAAAAACTGTTTTTT. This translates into CASSLSSLDEKLFF.

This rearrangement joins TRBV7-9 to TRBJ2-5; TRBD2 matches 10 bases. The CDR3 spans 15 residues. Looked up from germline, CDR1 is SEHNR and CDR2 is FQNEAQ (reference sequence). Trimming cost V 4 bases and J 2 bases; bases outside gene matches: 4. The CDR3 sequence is CASSSWTSGQETQYF. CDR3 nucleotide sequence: TGTGCCAGCAGCTCCTGGACTAGCGGACAAGAGACCCAGTACTTC.

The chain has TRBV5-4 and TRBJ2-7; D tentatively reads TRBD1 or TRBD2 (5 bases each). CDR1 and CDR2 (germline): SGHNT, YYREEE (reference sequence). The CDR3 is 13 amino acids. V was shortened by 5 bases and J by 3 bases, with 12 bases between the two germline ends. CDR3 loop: CASRRGTGYEQYF. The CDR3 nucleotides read TGTGCCAGCAGGCGAGGGACGGGCTACGAGCAGTACTTC.

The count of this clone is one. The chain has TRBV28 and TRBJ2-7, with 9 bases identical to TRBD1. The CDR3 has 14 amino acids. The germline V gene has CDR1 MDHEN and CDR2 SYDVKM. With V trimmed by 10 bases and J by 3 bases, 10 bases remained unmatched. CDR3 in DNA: TGTGCCATCGAGGCCGGGACAGGGTTCTACGAGCAGTACTTC. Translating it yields CAIEAGTGFYEQYF.

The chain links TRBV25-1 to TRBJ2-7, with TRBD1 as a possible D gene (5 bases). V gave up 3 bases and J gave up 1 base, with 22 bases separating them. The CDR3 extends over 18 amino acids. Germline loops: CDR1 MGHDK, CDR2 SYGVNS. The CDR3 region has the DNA TGTGCCAGCAGTGATTTGTCAGGGTCCCCCTCAGGGTCCTACGAGCAGTACTTC. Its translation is CASSDLSGSPSGSYEQYF.

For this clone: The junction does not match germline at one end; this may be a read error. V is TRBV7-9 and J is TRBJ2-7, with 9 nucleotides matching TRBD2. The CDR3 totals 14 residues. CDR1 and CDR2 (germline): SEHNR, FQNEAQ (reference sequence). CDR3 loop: CASSPVVAGDPGDF. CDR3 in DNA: TGTGCCAGCAGCCCGGTGGTAGCGGGAGACCCGGGGGACTTC.